This T cell receptor (beta chain) was found in a study of blood T cell repertoires in COVID-19. About the research overall: Collection of acute and convalescent COVID-19 samples took place in the United States, Italy and Spain. The cDNA or gDNA used as material had been derived from T cells, B-cell-depleted T cells, or PBMCs.

The CDR3 sequence is 14 residues long. The germline CDR1 and CDR2 sequences are SGHAT and FQNNGV. V gave up 1 base and J gave up 4 bases, with 7 bases separating them. Under the authors' procedure: Estimation of nucleated cell counts relied on the amplification of reference gene primers. The protocol was immunoSEQ multiplex PCR, while the TCRdb copy is restricted to in-frame clones and leaves out a portion. V and J calls and clone size follow that table, whereas D and trimming were derived from the DNA. The sample lists some 170,000 clones; roughly nine tenths were seen once. The sequenced material came from peripheral blood. The sequence came from a man aged 55 to 69 with active or convalescent COVID-19. V gene TRBV11-2 combines with J gene TRBJ2-2, with D possibly being TRBD2 (6 bases). CDR3 DNA: TGTGCCAGCAGCTTAGTGGGAGGCACCGGGGAGCTGTTTTTT. It yields the protein CASSLVGGTGELFF.